These T cell receptor beta chains were read from a single sample in a study of T cell changes during pregnancy in multiple sclerosis. Sequencing was performed with immunoSEQ multiplex PCR; in TCRdb, only in-frame clones are kept and a portion is missing. The data contain about 79,000 clones, around 90% of them singletons. The sample was CD4+ T cells from peripheral blood mononuclear cells, taken in the second trimester of pregnancy. The receptors here all came from a female donor with multiple sclerosis, enrolled in a pregnancy study. Both conserved end residues are part of each CDR3. Not all rows give a size; the values are once, few, many and, for expanded clones, a class.

TRBJ1-1	-	TRBV19	CASTTPSRTEAFF
TRBJ2-5	-	TRBV5-1	CASSFGDRQTQYF
TRBJ2-3	once	TRBV10-3	CATWDRGKDTQYF
TRBJ2-1	-	TRBV18	CASSPPRGTIKNNEQFF
TRBJ2-6	-	TRBV9	CASSVPLPGANVLTF
TRBJ2-5	-	TRBV28	CASSPIVAEKETQYF
TRBJ1-4	-	TRBV7-8	CASSGWTGGDEKLFF
TRBJ1-5	-	TRBV7-6	CASSVQGSQPQHF
TRBJ1-4	-	TRBV7-9	CASSLSIRSNEKLFF
TRBJ1-4	-	TRBV19	CASSTGPAGNEKLFF
TRBJ1-5	-	TRBV19	CASSIGQGQPQHF
TRBJ1-1	-	TRBV28	CASSISNRGRGDTEAFF
TRBJ1-4	-	TRBV19	CASSIRVQGFNNEKLFF
TRBJ1-2	-	TRBV18	CASSPGEGAVSSGYTF
TRBJ1-5	-	TRBV6-5	CASSSDHNQPQHF
TRBJ2-1	-	TRBV4-1	CASSPPAGVYNEQFF
TRBJ1-1	-	TRBV5-1	CASSSWDINTEAFF
TRBJ2-1	-	TRBV11-2	CASSLATSGSYNEQFF
TRBJ1-2	-	TRBV25-1	CATSTGDNYGHTF
TRBJ2-2	-	TRBV6-5	CASSRPGVNTGELFF
TRBJ2-7	once	TRBV7-2	CASSLRSGDEQYF
TRBJ1-3	-	TRBV6-1	CASFPGISGNTIYF